This TCR beta chain was found in a study of technical replicates of blood from a few donors. Some clones are missing from TCRdb's copy, which holds only in-frame ones; the method was immunoSEQ multiplex PCR. The table shows about 83,000 clones, with about 93% occurring only once. The source material was T cells isolated from PBMCs. This TCR was sampled from a human donor in good health.

CDR3 sequence (DNA): TGTGCCAGCAGCACCGGAGGACTAGCGGGAGGGTTTCAAGAGACCCAGTACTTC. Its protein is CASSTGGLAGGFQETQYF. The V call is TRBV7-9, the J call TRBJ2-5, with 15 bases fitting TRBD2. J gave up 2 bases and V 5 bases, and 9 bases lay outside the gene matches. Germline V gene data show CDR1 as SEHNR and CDR2 as FQNEAQ (reference sequence). This CDR3 comprises 18 residues.